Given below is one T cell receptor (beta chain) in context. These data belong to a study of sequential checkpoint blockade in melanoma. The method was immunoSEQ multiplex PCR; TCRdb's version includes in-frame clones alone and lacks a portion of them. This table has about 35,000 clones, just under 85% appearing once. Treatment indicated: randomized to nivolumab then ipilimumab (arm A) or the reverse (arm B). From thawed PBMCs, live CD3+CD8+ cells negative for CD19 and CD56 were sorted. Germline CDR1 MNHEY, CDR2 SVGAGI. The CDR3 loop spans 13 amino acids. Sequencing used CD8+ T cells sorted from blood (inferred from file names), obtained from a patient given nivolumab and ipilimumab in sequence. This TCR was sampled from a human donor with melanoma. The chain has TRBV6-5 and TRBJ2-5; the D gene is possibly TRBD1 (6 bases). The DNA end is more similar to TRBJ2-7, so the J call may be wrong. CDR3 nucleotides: TGTGCCAGCAGCTCACAGGACAGTGGCGAGCAGTACTTC. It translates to CASSSQDSGEQYF.